This record concerns one T cell receptor (beta chain) sequence. Its cognate antigen has yet to be identified. Base quality data are lacking; no much larger clone is found one base away. Moderately to severely active disease, a Clinical Activity Score of at least 3, a NOSPECS grade of at least 4, and a duration under 3 months were present in ophthalmopathy patients. Exclusion was applied to patients with uncontrolled infections, other autoimmune diseases, pregnancy or lactation. Diagnoses relied on clinical symptoms, serum thyroxine and TRAb, thyroid ultrasound and orbital computed tomography. Ficoll-Paque density gradient centrifugation was used to isolate PBMCs from approximately 10 ml of fresh peripheral blood. Total RNA was extracted using Trizol reagent, and RNA quality was assessed on an Agilent 2100 Bioanalyzer. The TCR beta CDR3 regions were amplified from the RNA transcripts. The first round of RT-PCR for the TCR CDR3 was performed with the HTBI primer set and the Qiagen OneStep RT-PCR kit. Libraries were constructed in a second round of multiplex PCR, after which size selection and purification were performed. Libraries were sequenced paired-end with 100 bp reads on an Illumina HiSeq2000. The paper's data handling went like this. Raw data were processed with SOAPnuke, discarding reads with adapters, uncalled bases, mean Phred below 15, or no exact constant-primer or identifier match. COPE v1.2.5 was used to merge the high-quality paired reads, and each unique nucleotide sequence was defined as a clonotype. MiTCR v1.1 was used to align the clonotypes against IMGT TRBV, TRBD and TRBJ reference segments. Only V-J combinations with frequency above 0.0001, covering roughly 99% of repertoires, were analysed. A TCS score was defined as the ratio between F50 (clonal expansion) and ExV (chaos), using BLOSUM62-based TCRdist between CDR3 peptides within each V-J. Welch's t-statistics and random forest reduced fewer than 550 V-J features to 10 to 15, which were used in a naive Bayes classifier (R e1071). Using fastp trimming at Q25 and MiXCR clonotype assembly, TCRdb reanalyzed the public sequencing data and kept in-frame beta chains. Rows are unified per CDR3 protein, each entry keeping the most common DNA and genes. Clone size and V and J calls follow TCRdb, not the original study. Within this sample are hundreds of thousands of distinct CDR3 sequences, with 20% to 25% of them counted one time only. Around 47% of the sample belongs to the ten largest clones.

The entry originates in a study of T cells in Graves' hyperthyroidism and ophthalmopathy (dated by TCRdb to about 2019). Regarding the complete study: Peripheral blood samples were taken at initial diagnosis, before any treatment was given. To identify TCR V-J signatures that set the groups apart, the researchers used a discovery cohort of roughly 100 patients, made up of roughly 45 with Graves' ophthalmopathy and about 55 with stable Graves' hyperthyroidism. Whether ophthalmopathy could be predicted prospectively was tested in an independent validation cohort made up of fewer than 20 hyperthyroidism patients plus 17 patients who later progressed to ophthalmopathy. The 75 to 100 discovery patients were randomly split 7:3 into training and test sets. In addition, the study compared T-cell repertoires in thyroid tissue and in blood from five or six Graves' hyperthyroidism patients. Once sampling was done, hyperthyroidism patients were given methimazole at a starting dose of 30 mg daily, whereas ophthalmopathy patients were given high-dose intravenous methylprednisolone. According to the paper, TCR Vbeta CDR3 sequencing was carried out on about 140 peripheral blood samples, which came from approximately 41 ophthalmopathy, approximately 78 hyperthyroidism and 17 progressor patients. Here is what the overall study found, with its caveats: Most expanded thyroid clonotypes (frequency above 0.001) were also detected in blood, a finding suggesting that blood repertoires may reflect thyroid immune responses. During validation, the model predicted progression to ophthalmopathy a median of around six months ahead of onset, with around 71% sensitivity and 72% to 85% specificity. No statistical method was used to set the sample size in advance, and investigators knew the group allocation. A model built on a 13 V-J signature distinguished ophthalmopathy from stable hyperthyroidism, reaching 85% to 90% sensitivity and 81.08% specificity in cross-validation and 80%/75% in testing.

Its CDR3 holds 15 amino acids, cysteine through phenylalanine. The read is trimmed to its CDR3 DNA, 45 bases read in frame from base 1. The V and J ends are trimmed by 7 bases and 6 bases, leaving 22 bases between them. CDR1 and CDR2 are drawn from the germline V gene (reference sequence): LNHDA, SQIVND. Sequenced material: blood. This TCR was sampled from a woman in her sixties or seventies with Graves' ophthalmopathy. The chain employs TRBV19 and TRBJ2-7, with TRBD1 as a weak D call on 9 bases. This receptor has the CDR3 CASTPGGTGKIEQYF. In nucleotides, the sequence is TGTGCCAGTACCCCGGGGGGGACAGGGAAGATCGAGCAGTACTTC.